This TCR beta chain comes out of a study of blood T cell repertoires in COVID-19. Study-level information: Italy, Spain and the United States were the sources of the convalescent and acute COVID-19 samples. From T cells, B-cell-depleted T cells, or PBMCs came the material, which was cDNA or gDNA.

This CDR3 spans 14 amino acids. Per the germline V gene, CDR1 is SNHLY and CDR2 is FYNNEI. V was pared by 6 bases and J by 6 bases, with 5 bases of the junction left unmatched. A single count supports this clone. Per the authors' pipeline: Amplifying reference gene primers gave estimates of nucleated cell counts. Produced via immunoSEQ multiplex PCR; TCRdb's table is partial and in-frame only. V and J calls and clone size follow that table, whereas D and trimming were derived from the DNA. This table has approximately 61,000 clones, approximately 80% appearing once. The source is a man aged 70 or older with acute or convalescent COVID-19. The chain combines TRBV2 with TRBJ2-1, with 10 nucleotides matching TRBD1. Sequencing was performed on peripheral blood. Written as DNA, the CDR3 is TGTGCCAGCAGGGGGACAGGGGTTTTCAATGAGCAGTTCTTC. It encodes CASRGTGVFNEQFF.